This is a list of T cell receptor beta chains from one sample in a study of shared clonotypes between healthy human individuals. Assay: immunoSEQ multiplex PCR; the TCRdb copy retains only in-frame clones and omits some. The profile covers approximately 1,500,000 clones, with around 98% appearing a single time and approximately 0.45% taken by the ten largest. Material for sequencing was naive CD4+ T cells sorted from blood. These receptors all come from a man aged 25 to 40 in good health. The CDR3 runs from the conserved cysteine through the conserved F or W. A D gene is named only where the DNA matches it firmly. Part of the rows lack a size; the others show once, few, many or a class for expanded clones.

v_call	clone_size	j_call	d_call	cdr3_aa	cdr3_nt
TRBV6-1	-	TRBJ1-5	-	CASSGDFSNQPQHF	TGTGCCAGCAGTGGGGACTTTAGCAATCAGCCCCAGCATTTT
TRBV20-1	-	TRBJ2-7	TRBD1	CSALDRGQYF	TGCAGTGCCCTTGACAGGGGGCAGTACTTC
TRBV18	-	TRBJ2-7	-	CASSPLPPMDSYEQYF	TGTGCCAGCTCACCCCTCCCTCCAATGGACTCCTACGAGCAGTACTTC
TRBV5-8	-	TRBJ1-5	-	CASSLGQPNQPQHF	TGTGCCAGCAGCTTGGGACAACCGAATCAGCCCCAGCATTTT
TRBV14	-	TRBJ2-2	-	CASSQVGRPTGELFF	TGTGCCAGCAGCCAAGTAGGCAGGCCCACCGGGGAGCTGTTTTTT
TRBV6-5	-	TRBJ2-7	-	CASSRTGTVSYEQYF	TGTGCCAGCAGTCGCACCGGGACGGTGTCCTACGAGCAGTACTTC
TRBV14	-	TRBJ2-1	-	CASSQGVSTYNEQFF	TGTGCCAGCAGCCAAGGAGTATCGACCTACAATGAGCAGTTCTTC
TRBV7-9	-	TRBJ2-2	TRBD1	CASLADRGAGELFF	TGTGCCAGCTTGGCCGACAGGGGGGCCGGGGAGCTGTTTTTT
TRBV2	-	TRBJ2-1	-	CATSRGAHSYNEQFF	TGTGCCACCTCCAGGGGCGCCCATTCCTACAATGAGCAGTTCTTC
TRBV28	once	TRBJ1-5	-	CASKGGSPQPQHF	TGTGCCAGCAAAGGGGGGTCGCCTCAGCCCCAGCATTTT
TRBV2	-	TRBJ2-7	-	CASSGITHSYEQYF	TGTGCCAGCAGTGGAATCACACACAGCTACGAGCAGTACTTC
TRBV7-2	once	TRBJ2-2	TRBD1	CASSSPDRGNTGELFF	TGTGCCAGCAGCTCCCCGGACAGGGGGAACACCGGGGAGCTGTTTTTT
TRBV11-1	once	TRBJ2-2	TRBD2	CASSARLADTGELFF	TGTGCCAGCAGCGCTCGACTAGCGGACACCGGGGAGCTGTTTTTT
TRBV28	once	TRBJ2-6	-	CASIRHSGANVLTF	TGTGCCAGCATTAGGCACTCTGGGGCCAACGTCCTGACTTTC
TRBV4-3	-	TRBJ2-7	TRBD2	CASSQVFQREACEQYF	TGCGCCAGCAGCCAAGTTTTCCAGCGGGAAGCATGCGAGCAGTACTTC
TRBV28	-	TRBJ2-7	-	CASSLGGDYEQYF	TGTGCCAGTTCTTTAGGCGGGGACTACGAGCAGTACTTC
TRBV28	-	TRBJ2-1	-	CASYGAYNEQFF	TGTGCCAGCTACGGTGCCTACAATGAGCAGTTCTTC
TRBV30	-	TRBJ2-1	-	CAWSGAGIYNEQFF	TGTGCCTGGAGTGGGGCGGGTATCTACAATGAGCAGTTCTTC
TRBV25-1	-	TRBJ2-7	TRBD2	CASSDFWSGRRDEQYF	TGTGCCAGCAGTGATTTTTGGAGCGGGAGGAGAGACGAGCAGTACTTC
TRBV14	once	TRBJ1-4	-	CASHRSGYEKLFF	TGTGCCAGCCATCGGAGCGGGTATGAAAAACTGTTTTTT
TRBV7-3	-	TRBJ2-1	TRBD1	CASSFRGPYNEQFF	TGTGCCAGCAGCTTCAGGGGGCCGTACAATGAGCAGTTCTTC
TRBV27	-	TRBJ1-4	-	CASSFYGENEKLFF	TGTGCCAGCAGTTTCTACGGTGAGAATGAAAAACTGTTTTTT
TRBV4-1	-	TRBJ1-4	-	CASREIGSNEKLFF	TGCGCCAGCAGGGAAATCGGCTCTAATGAAAAACTGTTTTTT
TRBV2	-	TRBJ2-1	TRBD2	CASRTRGGPVREQFF	TGTGCCAGCAGGACACGGGGGGGGCCCGTGCGGGAGCAGTTCTTC
TRBV7-3	-	TRBJ2-1	-	CASSGRINEQFF	TGTGCCAGCAGCGGAAGAATCAATGAGCAGTTCTTC
TRBV18	-	TRBJ1-1	TRBD1	CASSPRQGPMNTEAFF	TGTGCCAGCTCACCCCGACAGGGACCCATGAACACTGAAGCTTTCTTT
TRBV28	once	TRBJ2-7	-	CASLGGGGYYEQYF	TGTGCCAGCTTGGGGGGAGGGGGCTACTACGAGCAGTACTTC
TRBV29-1	-	TRBJ2-7	TRBD2	CSVGLADYYEQYF	TGCAGCGTTGGACTAGCGGATTACTACGAGCAGTACTTC
TRBV2	-	TRBJ2-3	TRBD2	CATRTSGADTQYF	TGTGCCACAAGGACTAGCGGCGCAGATACGCAGTATTTT